These T cell receptor beta chains were read from a single sample in a study of cytotoxic CD8 clonotypes in ibrutinib-treated CLL. Clones were sequenced by immunoSEQ multiplex PCR, and TCRdb holds only the in-frame ones, with some missing. The table has around 140,000 clones, 60% to 85% seen once. The material sequenced was PBMCs, taken after 24 months of ibrutinib treatment. The source of these receptors is a human donor with chronic lymphocytic leukemia. The CDR3 runs from the conserved cysteine through the conserved F or W. A D gene is named only where the DNA matches it firmly.

cdr3_aa: CASSVGWGQGGLNEKLFF; v_call: TRBV9; d_call: TRBD1
cdr3_aa: CATRLLTSGGGDTQYF; v_call: TRBV15; d_call: TRBD2
cdr3_aa: CASTQNGQGGETQYF; v_call: TRBV7-2; d_call: TRBD1
cdr3_aa: CASRGQGYTEAFF; v_call: TRBV19; d_call: NA
cdr3_aa: CASSPWASGLYEQYF; v_call: TRBV7-2; d_call: TRBD2
cdr3_aa: CASSLNGRGDQPQHF; v_call: TRBV23-1; d_call: NA
cdr3_aa: CASSQGQALYNEQFF; v_call: TRBV7-9; d_call: TRBD1
cdr3_aa: CASSTGTEAFF; v_call: TRBV6-5; d_call: NA
cdr3_aa: CASSPPRGWQPQHF; v_call: TRBV28; d_call: NA
cdr3_aa: CASSPRGLTYEQYF; v_call: TRBV7-2; d_call: NA
cdr3_aa: CASGTGTFYF; v_call: TRBV5-6; d_call: NA